This TCR beta chain was recorded in a study of blood T cell repertoires in COVID-19. Method: immunoSEQ multiplex PCR; TCRdb's copy keeps in-frame clones and lacks some. Here the sample spans roughly 290,000 clones, 84% being singletons. The CDR3 totals 12 residues. Germline V lookup: CDR1 KGHDR, CDR2 SFDVKD. Trimming pared 5 bases from V and 3 bases from J, leaving 4 bases between. Sequencing used peripheral blood. The rearrangement links TRBV24-1 to TRBJ1-5, with D uncertain. The sequence was collected from a person aged 65-85 years with COVID-19, enrolled during active disease. The CDR3 DNA reads TGTGCCACCAGTGCCCTCAATCAGCCCCAGCATTTT. Protein product: CATSALNQPQHF.